Listed below are T cell receptor beta chains from one sample, sequenced in a study of T-cell memory formation after mild COVID-19. TCRdb analysed the 5' RACE reads with MiXCR anew, one entry per CDR3 protein. The sample holds some 350,000 distinct CDR3 sequences, under 15% seen once. Sample: PBMCs or a T cell subset sorted from them (not recorded which). Every receptor here comes from a man aged 18 to 35 who had mild COVID-19 (a few samples of this study predate the infection). Cell type and time point are not known. Both conserved end residues are part of each CDR3. Each record gives: clone size, J gene, V gene, D gene, CDR3 DNA, CDR3 protein. D genes are given only for firm matches. Part of the rows lack a size; the others show once, few, many or a class for expanded clones.

abundance: few
j_gene: TRBJ2-3
v_gene: TRBV6-2/TRBV6-3
d_gene: TRBD1
CDR3nt: TGTGCCAGCAGTTCGGGGGACAGGGCCATAGGAGATACGCAGTATTTT
CDR3aa: CASSSGDRAIGDTQYF

abundance: few
j_gene: TRBJ2-3
v_gene: TRBV5-1
d_gene: NA
CDR3nt: TGCGCCAGCAGCTTGCAGGGTACAAGGGGCACAGATACGCAGTATTTT
CDR3aa: CASSLQGTRGTDTQYF

abundance: NA
j_gene: TRBJ2-2
v_gene: TRBV19
d_gene: NA
CDR3nt: TGTGCCAGTATGAGGTTGCGGGACACCGGGGAGCTGTTTTTT
CDR3aa: CASMRLRDTGELFF

abundance: NA
j_gene: TRBJ2-1
v_gene: TRBV7-9
d_gene: TRBD2
CDR3nt: TGTGCCACAGGACTAGCGGGGGGTAGGGAGCAGTTCTTC
CDR3aa: CATGLAGGREQFF

abundance: few
j_gene: TRBJ2-5
v_gene: TRBV4-1
d_gene: TRBD1
CDR3nt: TGCGCCAGCAGCCGAATTGGGGACAGTACTCAAGAGACCCAGTACTTC
CDR3aa: CASSRIGDSTQETQYF

abundance: NA
j_gene: TRBJ1-1
v_gene: TRBV11-2
d_gene: TRBD1
CDR3nt: TGTGCCAGCAGACCTCAGGGGGCAGGCGCTGAAGCTTTCTTT
CDR3aa: CASRPQGAGAEAFF

abundance: NA
j_gene: TRBJ1-1
v_gene: TRBV20-1
d_gene: NA
CDR3nt: TGCAGTGCTAGCGGGGAGAAGGTGAACACTGAAGCTTTCTTT
CDR3aa: CSASGEKVNTEAFF

abundance: NA
j_gene: TRBJ1-5
v_gene: TRBV9
d_gene: NA
CDR3nt: TGTGCCAGCAGCGTAGGGGGGGCTTATCAGCCCCAGCATTTT
CDR3aa: CASSVGGAYQPQHF

abundance: many
j_gene: TRBJ2-3
v_gene: TRBV29-1
d_gene: NA
CDR3nt: TGCAGCGTTGAAACGCAGGGATCAATGGATACGCAGTATTTT
CDR3aa: CSVETQGSMDTQYF

abundance: NA
j_gene: TRBJ2-3
v_gene: TRBV7-8
d_gene: NA
CDR3nt: TGTGCCAGCAGCATACCGACGGGGCGGCGCAGCACAGATACGCAGTATTTT
CDR3aa: CASSIPTGRRSTDTQYF

abundance: NA
j_gene: TRBJ2-7
v_gene: TRBV6-5
d_gene: TRBD1
CDR3nt: TGTGCCAGCAGTTACCCGTCAGGGGGAACCTACGAGCAGTACTTC
CDR3aa: CASSYPSGGTYEQYF

abundance: few
j_gene: TRBJ2-3
v_gene: TRBV10-3
d_gene: TRBD2
CDR3nt: TGTGCCATCAGCCAAGGACTAGCGGGGAGTTTGGATACGCAGTATTTT
CDR3aa: CAISQGLAGSLDTQYF

abundance: few
j_gene: TRBJ1-6
v_gene: TRBV28
d_gene: NA
CDR3nt: TGTGCCAGCAGTTTAGTCGGAAACACGCGGAATTCACCCCTCCACTTT
CDR3aa: CASSLVGNTRNSPLHF

abundance: NA
j_gene: TRBJ1-6
v_gene: TRBV6-6
d_gene: TRBD1
CDR3nt: TGTGCCAGCAGTTACTCTGGACAGGGGGCAGATAATTCACCCCTCCACTTT
CDR3aa: CASSYSGQGADNSPLHF

abundance: many
j_gene: TRBJ1-1
v_gene: TRBV29-1
d_gene: TRBD1
CDR3nt: TGCAGCGCCCACAGGGGATACACTGAAGCTTTCTTT
CDR3aa: CSAHRGYTEAFF

abundance: NA
j_gene: TRBJ2-1
v_gene: TRBV4-1
d_gene: TRBD2
CDR3nt: TGCGCCAGCAGGACGGGGGGTTCCTACAATGAGCAGTTCTTC
CDR3aa: CASRTGGSYNEQFF

abundance: NA
j_gene: TRBJ2-3
v_gene: TRBV7-2
d_gene: NA
CDR3nt: TGTGCCAGCAGCTTAGTACTAGCTTTCGGCACAGATACGCAGTATTTT
CDR3aa: CASSLVLAFGTDTQYF

abundance: NA
j_gene: TRBJ2-2
v_gene: TRBV5-6
d_gene: NA
CDR3nt: TGTGCCAGCAGCTTGGCCCCCAGCCTTCGGACCGGGGAGCTGTTTTTT
CDR3aa: CASSLAPSLRTGELFF

abundance: few
j_gene: TRBJ2-2
v_gene: TRBV6-2/TRBV6-3
d_gene: TRBD2
CDR3nt: TGTGCCAGCAACCTAGCGGGGGACACCGGGGAGCTGTTTTTT
CDR3aa: CASNLAGDTGELFF

abundance: NA
j_gene: TRBJ1-3
v_gene: TRBV6-5
d_gene: NA
CDR3nt: TGTGCCAGCAGTTATGGGGGGGCCATCTCTGGAAACACCATATATTTT
CDR3aa: CASSYGGAISGNTIYF

abundance: few
j_gene: TRBJ2-4
v_gene: TRBV4-1
d_gene: NA
CDR3nt: TGCGCCAGCAGCCAAGTCGGTTCCGAGGGCATTCAGTACTTC
CDR3aa: CASSQVGSEGIQYF

abundance: few
j_gene: TRBJ2-7
v_gene: TRBV7-6
d_gene: TRBD2
CDR3nt: TGTGCCAGCAGCTTTTCTAGCGGGGCTTTCTACGAGCAGTACTTC
CDR3aa: CASSFSSGAFYEQYF

abundance: few
j_gene: TRBJ2-5
v_gene: TRBV20-1
d_gene: TRBD1
CDR3nt: TGCAGTGCGGGGACGTTTTGGGACAGGACGGAGACCCAGTACTTC
CDR3aa: CSAGTFWDRTETQYF

abundance: NA
j_gene: TRBJ2-6
v_gene: TRBV7-2
d_gene: NA
CDR3nt: TGTGCCAGCAGGTCCCTGTCTGGGGCCAACGTCCTGACTTTC
CDR3aa: CASRSLSGANVLTF

abundance: NA
j_gene: TRBJ2-3
v_gene: TRBV12-3/TRBV12-4
d_gene: NA
CDR3nt: TGTGCCAGCAGCACGGCCCCGCAGGATACGCAGTATTTT
CDR3aa: CASSTAPQDTQYF

abundance: NA
j_gene: TRBJ1-2
v_gene: TRBV7-2
d_gene: NA
CDR3nt: TGTGCCAGCAGCCCTGGGACCTACTATGGCTACACCTTC
CDR3aa: CASSPGTYYGYTF

abundance: few
j_gene: TRBJ1-1
v_gene: TRBV4-2
d_gene: NA
CDR3nt: TGTGCCAGCAGCCAAGATCGCCAGGGGCTAGGGAACACTGAAGCTTTCTTT
CDR3aa: CASSQDRQGLGNTEAFF

abundance: few
j_gene: TRBJ1-5
v_gene: TRBV4-2
d_gene: NA
CDR3nt: TGTGCCAGCAGCCTCCAGGGAAACAATCAGCCCCAGCATTTT
CDR3aa: CASSLQGNNQPQHF

abundance: few
j_gene: TRBJ1-4
v_gene: TRBV2
d_gene: TRBD1
CDR3nt: TGTGCCACAGCTGGACAGGGGGGTGAAAAACTGTTTTTT
CDR3aa: CATAGQGGEKLFF

abundance: few
j_gene: TRBJ1-6
v_gene: TRBV2
d_gene: NA
CDR3nt: TGTGCCAGCAGTGTTGAGGGCCCGACCCTCCACTTT
CDR3aa: CASSVEGPTLHF

abundance: NA
j_gene: TRBJ2-5
v_gene: TRBV12-3/TRBV12-4
d_gene: NA
CDR3nt: TGTGCCAGCAGTTTGAATAGGGGATACCAAGAGACCCAGTACTTC
CDR3aa: CASSLNRGYQETQYF

abundance: few
j_gene: TRBJ1-2
v_gene: TRBV12-3/TRBV12-4
d_gene: TRBD1
CDR3nt: TGTGCCAGCGGGGACAGTACTAACTATGGCTACACCTTC
CDR3aa: CASGDSTNYGYTF

abundance: NA
j_gene: TRBJ2-3
v_gene: TRBV6-2/TRBV6-3
d_gene: NA
CDR3nt: TGTGCCAGCAGTTACTCGTACAGGGAGGCAGATACGCAGTATTTT
CDR3aa: CASSYSYREADTQYF

abundance: NA
j_gene: TRBJ1-1
v_gene: TRBV6-5
d_gene: NA
CDR3nt: TGTGCCAGCAGCCGACGGGAGGGCATTACGAAAGCTTTCTTT
CDR3aa: CASSRREGITKAFF

abundance: NA
j_gene: TRBJ2-1
v_gene: TRBV6-6
d_gene: NA
CDR3nt: TGTGCCAGCGGCGGGATTAATGAGCAGTTCTTC
CDR3aa: CASGGINEQFF

abundance: many
j_gene: TRBJ1-5
v_gene: TRBV12-3/TRBV12-4
d_gene: NA
CDR3nt: TGTGCCAGCAGTGTTGCGGGGTTAAGCAATCAGCCCCAGCATTTT
CDR3aa: CASSVAGLSNQPQHF

abundance: NA
j_gene: TRBJ2-3
v_gene: TRBV5-1
d_gene: NA
CDR3nt: TGCGCCAGCAGCTCGGTGCCGCGTCGGGGGGCCGGGGATACGCAGTATTTT
CDR3aa: CASSSVPRRGAGDTQYF

abundance: NA
j_gene: TRBJ2-1
v_gene: TRBV20-1
d_gene: NA
CDR3nt: TGCAGTGCTAGACGCAGCGGACTTCGAAATGAGCAGTTCTTC
CDR3aa: CSARRSGLRNEQFF

abundance: few
j_gene: TRBJ1-4
v_gene: TRBV12-5
d_gene: NA
CDR3nt: TGTGCTAGTGGGGACCCGGACAGCAAAAAACTGTTTTTT
CDR3aa: CASGDPDSKKLFF

abundance: NA
j_gene: TRBJ2-5
v_gene: TRBV30
d_gene: NA
CDR3nt: TGTGCCTGGAGTCCCGGTCTAGAGACCCAGTACTTC
CDR3aa: CAWSPGLETQYF

abundance: NA
j_gene: TRBJ2-2
v_gene: TRBV12-3/TRBV12-4
d_gene: NA
CDR3nt: TGTGCCAGTAGGGGTAGCGGAGCCGGGGAGCTGTTTTTT
CDR3aa: CASRGSGAGELFF

abundance: NA
j_gene: TRBJ2-3
v_gene: TRBV7-2
d_gene: NA
CDR3nt: TGTGCCAGCACCAAGGGGAGTCAAGCAGATACGCAGTATTTT
CDR3aa: CASTKGSQADTQYF

abundance: many
j_gene: TRBJ2-6
v_gene: TRBV5-1
d_gene: NA
CDR3nt: TGCGCCAGCACCGCAGGGCCCTCTGGGGCCAACGTCCTGACTTTC
CDR3aa: CASTAGPSGANVLTF

abundance: NA
j_gene: TRBJ2-3
v_gene: TRBV20-1
d_gene: TRBD2
CDR3nt: TGCAGTGCTAGAGTACGGGGGGGCTTTAGAGATACGCAGTATTTT
CDR3aa: CSARVRGGFRDTQYF

abundance: few
j_gene: TRBJ1-6
v_gene: TRBV12-3/TRBV12-4
d_gene: NA
CDR3nt: TGTGCCATCCGGGGACCGAGCTCCTATAATTCACCCCTCCACTTT
CDR3aa: CAIRGPSSYNSPLHF

abundance: many
j_gene: TRBJ2-6
v_gene: TRBV27
d_gene: NA
CDR3nt: TGTGCCAGCAGTTTATGGATACAGGGTTCTGGGGCCAACGTCCTGACTTTC
CDR3aa: CASSLWIQGSGANVLTF

abundance: NA
j_gene: TRBJ2-2
v_gene: TRBV12-3/TRBV12-4
d_gene: TRBD1
CDR3nt: TGTGCCAGCAGACGGACAGGGGGCTCCGGGGAGCTGTTTTTT
CDR3aa: CASRRTGGSGELFF

abundance: NA
j_gene: TRBJ1-1
v_gene: TRBV7-9
d_gene: NA
CDR3nt: TGTGCCAGCAGCTTACCGGGAAGGGACACTGAAGCTTTCTTT
CDR3aa: CASSLPGRDTEAFF

abundance: NA
j_gene: TRBJ1-1
v_gene: TRBV7-9
d_gene: NA
CDR3nt: TGTGCCAGCAGCCCAGGGGAATGGGACACTGAAGCTTTCTTT
CDR3aa: CASSPGEWDTEAFF

abundance: NA
j_gene: TRBJ1-4
v_gene: TRBV12-3/TRBV12-4
d_gene: NA
CDR3nt: TGTGCCAGCAGTTTAGAGGGGACCGGGCATGAAAAACTGTTTTTT
CDR3aa: CASSLEGTGHEKLFF

abundance: few
j_gene: TRBJ2-5
v_gene: TRBV7-3
d_gene: TRBD2
CDR3nt: TGTGCCAGCAGCTCTTCTAGCGGGCGAGGGGAGACCCAGTACTTC
CDR3aa: CASSSSSGRGETQYF

abundance: many
j_gene: TRBJ2-4
v_gene: TRBV7-9
d_gene: NA
CDR3nt: TGTGCCAGCAGCCCACCCTATATTCTAGCCAAAAACATTCAGTACTTC
CDR3aa: CASSPPYILAKNIQYF

abundance: few
j_gene: TRBJ2-5
v_gene: TRBV4-1
d_gene: TRBD2
CDR3nt: TGCGCCAGCAGCCCCCTTAGTGGTCAGCGGGGGGGCCAAGAGACCCAGTACTTC
CDR3aa: CASSPLSGQRGGQETQYF

abundance: few
j_gene: TRBJ2-5
v_gene: TRBV5-1
d_gene: TRBD2
CDR3nt: TGCGCCAGCAGCTTGTCGCCTAGCGGAGAAGAGACCCAGTACTTC
CDR3aa: CASSLSPSGEETQYF

abundance: NA
j_gene: TRBJ1-6
v_gene: TRBV28
d_gene: NA
CDR3nt: TGTGCCAGCAGTCACACGTCAGGAGAAGGGTCCTATAATTCACCCCTCCACTTT
CDR3aa: CASSHTSGEGSYNSPLHF

abundance: many
j_gene: TRBJ1-2
v_gene: TRBV12-3/TRBV12-4
d_gene: NA
CDR3nt: TGTGCCAGCAGTGCTGTCAGGAATGGCTACACCTTC
CDR3aa: CASSAVRNGYTF

abundance: NA
j_gene: TRBJ2-7
v_gene: TRBV27
d_gene: NA
CDR3nt: TGTGCCAGCAGTCCTCGACAGGAATACGAGCAGTACTTC
CDR3aa: CASSPRQEYEQYF